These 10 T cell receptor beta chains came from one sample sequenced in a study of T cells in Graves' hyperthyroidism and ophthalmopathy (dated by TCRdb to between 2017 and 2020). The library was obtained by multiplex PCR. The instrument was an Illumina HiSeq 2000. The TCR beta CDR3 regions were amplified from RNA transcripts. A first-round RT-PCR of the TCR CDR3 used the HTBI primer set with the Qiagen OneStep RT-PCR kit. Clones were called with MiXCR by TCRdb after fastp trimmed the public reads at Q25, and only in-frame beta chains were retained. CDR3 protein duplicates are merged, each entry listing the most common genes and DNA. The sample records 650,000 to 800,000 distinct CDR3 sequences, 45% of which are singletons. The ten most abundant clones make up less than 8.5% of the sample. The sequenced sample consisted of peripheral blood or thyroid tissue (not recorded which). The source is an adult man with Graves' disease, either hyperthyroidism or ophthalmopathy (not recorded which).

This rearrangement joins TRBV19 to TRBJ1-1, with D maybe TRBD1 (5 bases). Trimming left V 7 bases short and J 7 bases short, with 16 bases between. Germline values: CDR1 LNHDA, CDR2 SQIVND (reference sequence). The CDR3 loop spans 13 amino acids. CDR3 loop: CASMYIDSREAFF. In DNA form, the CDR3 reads TGTGCCAGTATGTACATAGACAGTCGTGAAGCTTTCTTT.

CDR3 DNA sequence: TGTGCCAGCAGCCGCCTGACAGGGGGCGCGTACGAGCAGTACTTC. Protein: CASSRLTGGAYEQYF. The genes are TRBV7-9 and TRBJ2-7; TRBD1 aligns across 10 bases. The V and J ends lost 5 bases and 4 bases, in that order; junction bases with no gene match: 8. CDR3 length: 15 residues. Germline CDR1 and CDR2: SEHNR and FQNEAQ (reference sequence).

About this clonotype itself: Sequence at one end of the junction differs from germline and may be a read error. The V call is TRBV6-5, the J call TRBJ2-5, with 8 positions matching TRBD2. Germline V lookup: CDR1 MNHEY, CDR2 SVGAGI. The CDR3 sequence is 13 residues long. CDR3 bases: TGTGCCAGCAATTCGGGGGGGGTTGCGACCCAGTGCTTC. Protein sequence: CASNSGGVATQCF.

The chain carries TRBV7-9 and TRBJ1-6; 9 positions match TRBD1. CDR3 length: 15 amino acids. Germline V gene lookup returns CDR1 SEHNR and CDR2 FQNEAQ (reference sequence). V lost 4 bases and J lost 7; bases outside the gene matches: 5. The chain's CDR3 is CASSWGQGENSPLHF. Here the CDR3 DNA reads TGTGCCAGCAGCTGGGGACAGGGTGAGAATTCACCCCTCCACTTT.

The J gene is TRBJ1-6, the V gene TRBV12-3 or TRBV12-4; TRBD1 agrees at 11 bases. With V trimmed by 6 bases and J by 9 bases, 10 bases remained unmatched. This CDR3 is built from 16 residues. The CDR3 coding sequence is TGTGCCAGCAGCTCCCGGACAGGGGGCTCTGGTTCACCCCTCCACTTT. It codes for CASSSRTGGSGSPLHF.

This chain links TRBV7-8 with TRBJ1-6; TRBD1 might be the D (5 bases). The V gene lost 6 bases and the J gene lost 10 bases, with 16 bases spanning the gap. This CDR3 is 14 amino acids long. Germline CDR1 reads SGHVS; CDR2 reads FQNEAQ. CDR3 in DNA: TGTGCCAGCAGTGAAACTTTGACAGAATCACCCCTCCACTTT. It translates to CASSETLTESPLHF. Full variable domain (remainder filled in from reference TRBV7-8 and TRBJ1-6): GAGVSQSPRYKVAKRGQDVALRCDPISGHVSLFWYQQALGQGPEFLTYFQNEAQLDKSGLPSDRFFAERPEGSVSTLKIQRTQQEDSAVYLCASSETLTESPLHFGNGTRLTVT.

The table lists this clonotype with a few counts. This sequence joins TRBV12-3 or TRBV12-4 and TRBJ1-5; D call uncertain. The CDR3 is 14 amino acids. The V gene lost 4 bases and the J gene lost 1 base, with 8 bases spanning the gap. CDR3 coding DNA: TGTGCCAGCAGTTCCCCGCCCAGCAATCAGCCCCAGCATTTT. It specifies CASSSPPSNQPQHF.

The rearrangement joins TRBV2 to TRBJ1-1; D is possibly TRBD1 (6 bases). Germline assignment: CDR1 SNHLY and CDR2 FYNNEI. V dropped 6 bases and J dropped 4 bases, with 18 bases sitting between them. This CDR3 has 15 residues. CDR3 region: CASRPNRAGGTEAFF. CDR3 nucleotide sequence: TGTGCCAGCAGGCCCAACAGGGCAGGAGGCACTGAAGCTTTCTTT.

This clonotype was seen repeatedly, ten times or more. In nucleotides, the CDR3 is TGCGCCAGCAGTGAAGACTGGGCCACTGAAGCTTTCTTT. Translation gives CASSEDWATEAFF. The V gene is TRBV10-2, the J gene TRBJ1-1; the D is unclear. Germline CDR1 and CDR2: WSHSY and SAAADI. The CDR3 loop spans 13 amino acids. The V gene lost 3 bases and the J gene lost 4 bases, with 9 bases spanning the gap.

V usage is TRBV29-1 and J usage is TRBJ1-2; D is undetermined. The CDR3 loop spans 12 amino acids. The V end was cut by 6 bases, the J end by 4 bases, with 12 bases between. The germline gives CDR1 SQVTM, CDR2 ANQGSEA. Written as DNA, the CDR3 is TGCAGCGTAGAACTGGGTTTCTATGGCTACACCTTC. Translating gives CSVELGFYGYTF.